These 6 T cell receptor beta chains were sequenced from one sample in a study of blood T cell repertoires in COVID-19 (dated by TCRdb to the early 2020s). Library preparation was by the immunoSEQ multiplex PCR assay. The clones in this table, taken by TCRdb from immuneACCESS, are in-frame only. Not every clone is retained; where verified, under half of the shortfall comes from an unresolved V gene, and the cause of the rest is unknown. Present in this sample are 130,000 to 150,000 clones, more than 75% of which were seen just once. The ten largest clones take up around 5% of the sample. The sequenced sample consisted of peripheral blood. All receptors come from a human donor in a cohort sampled during active COVID-19.

The chain's CDR3 is CASSLDRGLFTEAFF. Written as DNA, the CDR3 is TGTGCCAGTAGTCTGGACAGGGGCCTATTCACTGAAGCTTTCTTT. V usage is TRBV19 and J usage is TRBJ1-1, with TRBD1 identical over 9 bases. Germline loops: CDR1 LNHDA, CDR2 SQIVND (reference sequence). Germline trimming cut 5 bases from V and 4 bases from J; bases unmatched to any gene: 8. The CDR3 is made up of 15 amino acids.

The chain has TRBV14 and TRBJ1-1, with 7 positions matching TRBD1. CDR1 and CDR2 from the germline V gene are SGHDN and FVKESK. After removal of 4 bases from V and 2 bases from J, the junction contained 7 bases not matched to a gene. This CDR3 is 15 amino acids long. The CDR3 protein is CASSPHRGGNTEAFF. CDR3 DNA sequence: TGTGCCAGCAGCCCGCACAGGGGAGGAAACACTGAAGCTTTCTTT.

This sequence joins TRBV5-1 and TRBJ2-1; the match to TRBD2 covers 8 bases. The CDR3 length is 14 residues. J lost 4 bases, V lost 8 bases, and 8 bases had no gene match. CDR1 is SGHRS and CDR2 is YFSETQ in the germline V gene. The chain's CDR3 is CASTKAGVYNEQFF. Here the CDR3 DNA reads TGCGCCAGTACCAAAGCGGGGGTTTACAATGAGCAGTTCTTC.

V and J are TRBV5-1 and TRBJ1-6; no clear D. The germline V and J ends were trimmed by 1 base and 8 bases, with 7 bases remaining between them. Per the germline V gene, CDR1 is SGHRS and CDR2 is YFSETQ. The CDR3 is made up of 13 amino acids. In nucleotides, the CDR3 is TGCGCCAGCAGCTTGTATGGAGATTCACCCCTCCACTTT. Amino acid sequence: CASSLYGDSPLHF.

The J gene is TRBJ2-3, the V gene TRBV13; 9 bases agree with TRBD1. CDR1 is PRHDT, CDR2 FYEKMQ, per germline (reference sequence). The CDR3 has 14 residues. Germline trimming cut 5 bases from V and 3 bases from J; bases unmatched to any gene: 3. CDR3 bases: TGTGCCAGCAGCCGGGACAGGGATACAGATACGCAGTATTTT. This sequence encodes CASSRDRDTDTQYF. The full variable domain, completed using reference TRBV13 and TRBJ2-3, is AAGVIQSPRHLIKEKRETATLKCYPIPRHDTVYWYQQGPGQDPQFLISFYEKMQSDKGSIPDRFSAQQFSDYHSELNMSSLELGDSALYFCASSRDRDTDTQYFGPGTRLTVL.

The chain recombines TRBV18 with TRBJ1-1; 10 bases map to TRBD1. The CDR3 is made up of 16 amino acids. V dropped 10 bases and J dropped 1; count of bases not matched to a gene: 12. Germline V gene sequence: CDR1 KGHSH, CDR2 LQKENI. The CDR3 bases are TGTGCCACCGTCACGACAGGGGGCGTCGGGAACACTGAAGCTTTCTTT. This gives the protein CATVTTGGVGNTEAFF.